These 32 T cell receptor beta chains originate from one sample sequenced in a study of cytomegalovirus exposure and HLA in healthy donors (dated by TCRdb to about 2017). Library preparation used the immunoSEQ multiplex PCR assay. The multiplex PCR relied on a mix of 60 forward primers for TCR Vbeta segments and 13 reverse primers for TCR Jbeta segments. TCRdb carries this immuneACCESS record with in-frame sequences only. Its versions omit some clonotypes, under half of them owing to an unresolved V gene in the studies checked, with the rest unexplained. This sample gives fewer than 200,000 clones in total; less than 75% of them show up just once. The ten largest account for 1.5% of the sample. Sequences were obtained from PBMCs. The receptors here all came from a girl aged 10 to 17 in good health and CMV-seronegative.

The V gene is TRBV10-3, the J gene TRBJ1-2; possibly TRBD1 for D (5 bases). This CDR3 is 15 amino acids long. Germline V lookup: CDR1 ENHRY, CDR2 SYGVKD. The V end lost 0 bases, the J end lost 0 bases, and 8 bases lay between the germline ends. The DNA of the CDR3 is TGTGCCATCAGTGAGTCAACAGGTACTAACTATGGCTACACCTTC. This codes for CAISESTGTNYGYTF.

The genes are TRBV6-5 and TRBJ2-1; TRBD1 matches at 7 bases. From germline, CDR1 is MNHEY and CDR2 SVGAGI. The CDR3 is 11 amino acids. With V trimmed by 0 bases and J by 15 bases, 2 bases remained unmatched. This CDR3 reads CASSYSGTVFF. In DNA, the CDR3 is TGTGCCAGCAGTTACTCCGGGACAGTGTTCTTC.

The chain has TRBV6-1 and TRBJ1-3; 10 nucleotides match TRBD1. The CDR3 runs to 13 residues. Germline loops: CDR1 MNHNS, CDR2 SASEGT. Trimming at V came to 10 bases and at J to 4 bases, leaving 4 bases not matched to a gene. The CDR3 DNA reads TGTGCCATTGGGACAGGGGTAGGAAACACCATATATTTT. Its protein is CAIGTGVGNTIYF.

The chain employs TRBV6-1 and TRBJ1-4; 10 nucleotides match TRBD1. This CDR3 comprises 14 residues. Losses at the gene ends were 6 bases for V and 8 bases for J; bases not matched to a gene: 6. Germline V gene data show CDR1 as MNHNS and CDR2 as SASEGT. CDR3 sequence: CASRSGQGREKLFF. The CDR3 DNA sequence: TGTGCCAGCAGGTCGGGACAGGGGAGAGAAAAACTGTTTTTT.

The genes are TRBV4-1 and TRBJ2-2; perhaps TRBD2 as D (6 bases). Trimming cost V 2 bases and J 0 bases, with 22 bases left between them. The CDR3 contains 20 residues. CDR1 and CDR2 (germline): MGHRA, YSYEKL. CDR3 region: CASSQIVGWRAGSNTGELFF. The CDR3, as DNA: TGCGCCAGCAGCCAAATTGTAGGGTGGCGCGCGGGGTCGAACACCGGGGAGCTGTTTTTT.

In its sample, this clone was seen a few times. The chain links TRBV2 to TRBJ1-4; TRBD1 aligns across 8 bases. This CDR3 has 14 amino acids. Germline V gene sequence: CDR1 SNHLY, CDR2 FYNNEI. V was pared by 5 bases and J by 5 bases, with 4 bases of the junction left unmatched. Written as DNA, the CDR3 is TGTGCCAGCAGTATCTGGACAGGGAATGAAAAACTGTTTTTT. It codes for CASSIWTGNEKLFF.

This clone was picked up a small number of times. The chain links TRBV4-1 to TRBJ1-6; D is undetermined. Germline CDR1 MGHRA, CDR2 YSYEKL. The V gene lost 0 bases and the J gene lost 0 bases, with 12 bases spanning the gap. The CDR3 is 18 residues long. Here the CDR3 DNA reads TGCGCCAGCAGCCAAGATGTGGGAGAAAGCTCCTATAATTCACCCCTCCACTTT. It encodes CASSQDVGESSYNSPLHF.

This clone appeared a single time. The rearrangement links TRBV30 to TRBJ1-2; possible D gene TRBD1, 6 bases. The length of the CDR3 is 13 residues. The V and J ends lost 0 bases and 8 bases respectively, with 13 bases between them. Germline CDR1 reads GTSNPN; CDR2 reads SVGIG (reference sequence). Here the CDR3 DNA reads TGTGCCTGGAGTGTATCAGGGGCGAGAGGCTACACCTTC. It codes for CAWSVSGARGYTF.

The chain couples TRBV5-1 to TRBJ2-4; D uncertain. The CDR3 sequence is 12 residues long. In germline, CDR1 is SGHRS, CDR2 YFSETQ. V gave up 3 bases and J gave up 5 bases, with 6 bases separating them. Written as DNA, the CDR3 is TGCGCCAGCAGCTCCCTAGAAAACATTCAGTACTTC. This sequence encodes CASSSLENIQYF.

This chain connects TRBV4-1 to TRBJ1-1; D is undetermined. The CDR3 loop spans 15 amino acids. CDR1 is MGHRA and CDR2 is YSYEKL in the germline V gene. V was pared by 1 base and J by 3 bases, with 12 bases between. The CDR3 nucleotides read TGCGCCAGCAGCCAAGGGTTCCTCGGGGACACTGAAGCTTTCTTT. It translates to CASSQGFLGDTEAFF.

The chain couples TRBV5-6 to TRBJ1-5; D not resolved. CDR1 SGHDT and CDR2 YYEEEE come from the germline V gene. V lost 1 base and J lost 0, with 8 bases in between. CDR3 length: 15 residues. The CDR3 reads CASSLRRYSNQPQHF. The CDR3 DNA follows: TGTGCCAGCAGCTTGAGGAGGTATAGCAATCAGCCCCAGCATTTT.

This clone has more than one count but fewer than ten. The J gene is TRBJ1-4, the V gene TRBV6-6, with D unclear. CDR1 MNHNY and CDR2 SVGAGI come from the germline V gene (reference sequence). Trimming removed 7 bases at V and 4 bases at J, with 13 bases between. This CDR3 has 14 amino acids. DNA of the CDR3: TGTGCCAGCACCTCGGGTCCCATTAATGAAAAACTGTTTTTT. It translates to CASTSGPINEKLFF.

This clone was found a few times. The chain employs TRBV25-1 and TRBJ1-1; no definite D call. The CDR3 extends over 12 amino acids. The ends were cut back, 3 bases at V and 3 bases at J, with 5 bases in the middle. CDR1 MGHDK and CDR2 SYGVNS come from the germline V gene. DNA of the CDR3: TGTGCCAGCAGTGATCGGGACACTGAAGCTTTCTTT. Amino acids: CASSDRDTEAFF.

The sample holds a few counts of this clone. The chain joins TRBV29-1 to TRBJ1-1; the match to TRBD1 covers 7 bases. J was trimmed by 1 base and V by 0 bases; bases with no gene match: 2. The CDR3 totals 14 residues. Germline V gene lookup returns CDR1 SQVTM and CDR2 ANQGSEA. The CDR3 sequence: CSVEDGQANTEAFF. In DNA form, the CDR3 reads TGCAGCGTTGAAGACGGACAGGCGAACACTGAAGCTTTCTTT.

J is TRBJ2-7 and V is TRBV25-1; 12 nucleotides align to TRBD1. V shed 3 bases and J 3 bases; nucleotides not matched to a gene: 6. The germline CDR1 and CDR2 sequences are MGHDK and SYGVNS. This CDR3 is 16 amino acids long. CDR3 sequence reads: CASSDRRDRGHYEQYF. The CDR3 nucleotides read TGTGCCAGCAGTGACCGCCGGGACAGGGGGCACTACGAGCAGTACTTC.

This chain uses TRBV28 with TRBJ2-7; tentative D call: TRBD2 (5 bases). CDR3 length equals 12 residues. The V gene's germline CDR1 is MDHEN and CDR2 SYDVKM. Trimming took 8 bases from V and 0 from J, leaving 8 bases between them. The DNA for the CDR3 is TGTGCCAGCTTTGGACTCTCCTACGAGCAGTACTTC. It specifies CASFGLSYEQYF.

This chain uses TRBV7-9 with TRBJ1-4, with a tentative D call TRBD1 (5 bases). The CDR3 extends over 14 amino acids. Trimming took off 4 bases at V and 4 bases at J, with 10 bases between the two ends. The germline V gene has CDR1 SEHNR and CDR2 FQNEAQ (reference sequence). The CDR3, as DNA: TGTGCCAGCAGCTCGGGGGACTTTAATGAAAAACTGTTTTTT. This codes for CASSSGDFNEKLFF.

This chain connects TRBV5-1 to TRBJ1-1, with 9 bases identical to TRBD1. The CDR3 extends over 15 amino acids. J lost 2 bases, V lost 4 bases, and 6 bases had no gene match. Germline values: CDR1 SGHRS, CDR2 YFSETQ. CDR3 loop: CASSGTGKPNTEAFF. DNA for the CDR3: TGCGCCAGCAGCGGGACAGGGAAACCCAACACTGAAGCTTTCTTT. The complete variable domain, with remaining parts taken from reference TRBV5-1 and TRBJ1-1, reads KAGVTQTPRYLIKTRGQQVTLSCSPISGHRSVSWYQQTPGQGLQFLFEYFSETQRNKGNFPGRFSGRQFSNSRSEMNVSTLELGDSALYLCASSGTGKPNTEAFFGQGTRLTVV.

The chain uses TRBV2 and TRBJ2-1; tentatively, D is TRBD1 (6 bases). V was clipped by 6 bases and J by 4 bases, with 13 bases between them. The length of the CDR3 is 14 residues. Germline loops: CDR1 SNHLY, CDR2 FYNNEI. The CDR3 coding sequence is TGTGCCAGCAGCCCCGGACAGACTTACAATGAGCAGTTCTTC. Translating it yields CASSPGQTYNEQFF.

This clone was seen a few times. The rearrangement links TRBV5-1 to TRBJ2-7; possible D gene TRBD1, 6 bases. The CDR3 covers 14 residues. Germline V lookup: CDR1 SGHRS, CDR2 YFSETQ. The V end lost 6 bases, the J end lost 5 bases, and 18 bases lay between the germline ends. DNA for the CDR3: TGCGCCAGCACCCCGACAGGCGTCTCAAACGAGCAGTACTTC. Amino acid sequence: CASTPTGVSNEQYF.

The genes are TRBV14 and TRBJ1-1; possible D gene TRBD1, 5 bases. The CDR3 totals 16 residues. CDR1 SGHDN and CDR2 FVKESK come from the germline V gene. V was clipped by 1 base and J by 5 bases, with 17 bases between them. CDR3: CASSQVGGAGGTEAFF. CDR3 in DNA: TGTGCCAGCAGCCAAGTTGGAGGGGCCGGGGGTACTGAAGCTTTCTTT.

The chain carries TRBV14 and TRBJ2-6; unclear D gene. The CDR3 is made up of 15 amino acids. The V end was cut by 5 bases, the J end by 1 base, with 9 bases between. Germline V gene data show CDR1 as SGHDN and CDR2 as FVKESK. CDR3: CASSDTKSGANVLTF. The CDR3 DNA sequence: TGTGCCAGCAGCGACACGAAGTCTGGGGCCAACGTCCTGACTTTC.

CDR3 DNA: TGCAGCGTTTCAGCGGGGAGCTCCTACAATGAGCAGTTCTTC. It encodes CSVSAGSSYNEQFF. The chain couples TRBV29-1 to TRBJ2-1, with 7 nucleotides matching TRBD2. CDR3 length equals 14 residues. The V segment lost 5 bases and the J segment 0 bases; nucleotides outside the gene matches: 4. Germline values: CDR1 SQVTM, CDR2 ANQGSEA.

The chain combines TRBV19 with TRBJ1-3, with a tentative D call TRBD1 (6 bases). The CDR3 length is 15 residues. In germline, CDR1 is LNHDA, CDR2 SQIVND (reference sequence). V lost 5 bases, J lost 2 bases, and 13 bases lay in between. CDR3: CASSPFGGPGNTIYF. CDR3 sequence (DNA): TGTGCCAGTAGTCCCTTCGGGGGGCCTGGAAACACCATATATTTT.

This clone has a handful of counts. This chain joins TRBV6-6 and TRBJ2-1; 8 nucleotides agree with TRBD2. The ends lost 1 base at V and 10 bases at J; junction bases unmatched: 6. The CDR3 consists of 14 residues. Germline CDR1 and CDR2: MNHNY and SVGAGI (reference sequence). The CDR3 sequence is CASSYLRAGEEQFF. DNA of the CDR3: TGTGCCAGCAGTTACTTAAGAGCGGGGGAGGAGCAGTTCTTC.

The chain combines TRBV5-4 with TRBJ1-6, with D maybe TRBD1 (5 bases). V dropped 4 bases and J dropped 5 bases, with 22 bases sitting between them. This CDR3 has 18 amino acids. Per the germline V gene, CDR1 is SGHNT and CDR2 is YYREEE (reference sequence). The CDR3 region is CASSAEGRAIKNNSPLHF. For the CDR3, the DNA is TGTGCCAGCAGCGCGGAGGGCAGGGCGATAAAGAATAATTCACCCCTCCACTTT. The full variable domain, rest sourced from reference TRBV5-4 and TRBJ1-6, is ETGVTQSPTHLIKTRGQQVTLRCSSQSGHNTVSWYQQALGQGPQFIFQYYREEENGRGNFPPRFSGLQFPNYSSELNVNALELDDSALYLCASSAEGRAIKNNSPLHFGNGTRLTVT.

This chain joins TRBV11-2 and TRBJ2-3, with D unclear. V was shortened by 5 bases and J by 2 bases, with 5 bases between the two germline ends. The CDR3 spans 12 residues. Germline V gives CDR1 SGHAT, CDR2 FQNNGV. CDR3 sequence: CASSPNTDTQYF. CDR3 nucleotides: TGTGCCAGCAGCCCTAACACAGATACGCAGTATTTT.

The V and J genes are TRBV5-1 and TRBJ2-7; 7 bases are a match to TRBD2. Trimming at V came to 0 bases and at J to 4 bases, leaving 7 bases not matched to a gene. The germline V gene encodes CDR1 SGHRS and CDR2 YFSETQ. The CDR3 is made up of 15 amino acids. CDR3 sequence reads: CASSLGWGGQYEQYF. The CDR3 DNA sequence: TGCGCCAGCAGCTTGGGTTGGGGGGGTCAGTACGAGCAGTACTTC.

The chain employs TRBV6-6 and TRBJ2-3; TRBD2 matches at 8 bases. Germline trimming cut 4 bases from V and 1 base from J; bases unmatched to any gene: 4. The CDR3 is 15 amino acids. Germline loops: CDR1 MNHNY, CDR2 SVGAGI (reference sequence). The DNA for the CDR3 is TGTGCCAGCAGTTGGTCGGGGGGGGGCACAGATACGCAGTATTTT. Its protein is CASSWSGGGTDTQYF.

The CDR3 region is CASSLDGGQRPAFF. The DNA for the CDR3 is TGCGCCAGCAGCTTGGATGGGGGACAGCGTCCCGCTTTCTTT. The gene calls are TRBV5-1 and TRBJ1-1; TRBD1 aligns across 7 bases. This CDR3 has 14 residues. V dropped 0 bases and J dropped 11; count of bases not matched to a gene: 10. The germline V gene encodes CDR1 SGHRS and CDR2 YFSETQ.

In this sample, this clone turned up once. V usage is TRBV23-1 and J usage is TRBJ2-7; 8 bases are shared with TRBD1. TRBV23-1 is assigned to the ORF class and has an uncertain function. The CDR3 spans 14 residues. The V gene end was trimmed by 3 bases and the J gene end by 5 bases; junction bases not matched to a gene: 6. Here the CDR3 reads CASSHPDRAHEQYF. The DNA for the CDR3 is TGCGCCAGCAGTCACCCGGACAGGGCTCACGAGCAGTACTTC.

V and J are TRBV30 and TRBJ1-1; 10 bases line up with TRBD1. The V gene end was trimmed by 1 base and the J gene end by 3 bases; junction bases not matched to a gene: 5. The CDR3 spans 15 residues. The germline V gene has CDR1 GTSNPN and CDR2 SVGIG (reference sequence). The CDR3 DNA follows: TGTGCCTGGAGTGATCCGGGACAGGGGCACACTGAAGCTTTCTTT. It is translated as CAWSDPGQGHTEAFF.